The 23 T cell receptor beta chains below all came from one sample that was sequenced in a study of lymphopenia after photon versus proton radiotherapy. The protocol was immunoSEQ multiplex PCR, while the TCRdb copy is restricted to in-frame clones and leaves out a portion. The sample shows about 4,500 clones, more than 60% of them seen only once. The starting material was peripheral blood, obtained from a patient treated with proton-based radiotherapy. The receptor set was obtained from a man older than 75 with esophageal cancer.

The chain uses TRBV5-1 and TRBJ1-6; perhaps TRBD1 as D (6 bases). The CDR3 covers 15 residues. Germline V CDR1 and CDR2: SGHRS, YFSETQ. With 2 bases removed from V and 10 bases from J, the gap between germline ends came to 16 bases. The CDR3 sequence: CASSFLSGEESPLHF. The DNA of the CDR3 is TGCGCCAGCAGCTTTCTATCAGGGGAAGAATCACCCCTCCACTTT.

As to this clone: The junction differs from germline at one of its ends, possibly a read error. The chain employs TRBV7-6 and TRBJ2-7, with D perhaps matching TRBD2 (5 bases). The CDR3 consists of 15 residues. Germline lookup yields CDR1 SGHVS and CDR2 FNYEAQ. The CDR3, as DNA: TGTGCCAGCAGCGTAGCTCTCGGGATTACCTACGAGCAGTACTTC. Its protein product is CASSVALGITYEQYF.

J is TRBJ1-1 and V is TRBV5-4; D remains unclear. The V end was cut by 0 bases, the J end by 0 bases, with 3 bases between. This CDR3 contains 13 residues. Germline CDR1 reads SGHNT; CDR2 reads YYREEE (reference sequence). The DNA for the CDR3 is TGTGCCAGCAGCTTGGAAATGAACACTGAAGCTTTCTTT. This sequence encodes CASSLEMNTEAFF. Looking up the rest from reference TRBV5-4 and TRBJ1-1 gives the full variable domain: ETGVTQSPTHLIKTRGQQVTLRCSSQSGHNTVSWYQQALGQGPQFIFQYYREEENGRGNFPPRFSGLQFPNYSSELNVNALELDDSALYLCASSLEMNTEAFFGQGTRLTVV.

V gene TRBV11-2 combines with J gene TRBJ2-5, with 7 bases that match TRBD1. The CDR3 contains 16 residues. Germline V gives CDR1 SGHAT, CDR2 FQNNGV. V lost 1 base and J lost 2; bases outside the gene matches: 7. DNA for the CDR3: TGTGCCAGCAGCTTAGGGGGTCCCAGGGGGCAAGAGACCCAGTACTTC. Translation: CASSLGGPRGQETQYF.

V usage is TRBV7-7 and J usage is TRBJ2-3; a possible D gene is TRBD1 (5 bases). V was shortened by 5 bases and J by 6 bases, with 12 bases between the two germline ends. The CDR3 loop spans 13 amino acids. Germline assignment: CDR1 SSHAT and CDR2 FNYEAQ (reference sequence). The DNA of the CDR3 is TGTGCCAGCAGCCTTGACAGATCCGATACGCAGTATTTT. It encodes CASSLDRSDTQYF.

The CDR3 loop is CASSFEGDIQYF. The DNA of the CDR3 is TGTGCCAGCAGCTTTGAAGGGGACATTCAGTACTTC. The chain combines TRBV13 with TRBJ2-4; D perhaps matches TRBD1 (5 bases). Germline CDR1 reads PRHDT; CDR2 reads FYEKMQ (reference sequence). V was clipped by 3 bases and J by 8 bases, with 8 bases between them. This CDR3 spans 12 amino acids.

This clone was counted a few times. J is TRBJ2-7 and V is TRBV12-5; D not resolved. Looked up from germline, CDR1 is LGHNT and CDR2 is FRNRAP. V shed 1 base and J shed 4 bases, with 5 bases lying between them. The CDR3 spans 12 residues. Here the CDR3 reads CASGLAIYEQYF. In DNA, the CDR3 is TGTGCTAGTGGTTTGGCAATTTACGAGCAGTACTTC.

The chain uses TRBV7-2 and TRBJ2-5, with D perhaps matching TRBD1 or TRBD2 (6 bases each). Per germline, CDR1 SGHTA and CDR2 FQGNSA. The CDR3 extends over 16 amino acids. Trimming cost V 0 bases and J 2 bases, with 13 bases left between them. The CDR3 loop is CASSLAGGRRQETQYF. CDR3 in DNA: TGTGCCAGCAGCTTAGCGGGGGGCCGGAGGCAAGAGACCCAGTACTTC.

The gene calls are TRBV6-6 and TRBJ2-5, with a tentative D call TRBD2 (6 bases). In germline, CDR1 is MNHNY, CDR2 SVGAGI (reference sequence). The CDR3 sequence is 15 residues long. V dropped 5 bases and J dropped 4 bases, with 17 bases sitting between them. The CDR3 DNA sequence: TGTGCCAGCAGTCCGGGACTGGGGCTGGGAGAGACCCAGTACTTC. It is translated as CASSPGLGLGETQYF.

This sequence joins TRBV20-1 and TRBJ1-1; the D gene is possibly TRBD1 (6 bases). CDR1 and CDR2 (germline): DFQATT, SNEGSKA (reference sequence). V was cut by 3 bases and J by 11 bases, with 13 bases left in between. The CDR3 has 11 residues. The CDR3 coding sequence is TGCAGTGCTAGGGAGTACAGGGATGCTTTCTTT. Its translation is CSAREYRDAFF.

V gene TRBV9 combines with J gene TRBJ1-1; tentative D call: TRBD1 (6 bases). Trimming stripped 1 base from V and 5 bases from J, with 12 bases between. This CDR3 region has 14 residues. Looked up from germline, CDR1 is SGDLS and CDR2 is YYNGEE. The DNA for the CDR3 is TGTGCCAGCAGCGTAAAACAGGGAGGAACTGAAGCTTTCTTT. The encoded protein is CASSVKQGGTEAFF. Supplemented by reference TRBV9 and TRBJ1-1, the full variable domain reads DSGVTQTPKHLITATGQRVTLRCSPRSGDLSVYWYQQSLDQGLQFLIQYYNGEERAKGNILERFSAQQFPDLHSELNLSSLELGDSALYFCASSVKQGGTEAFFGQGTRLTVV.

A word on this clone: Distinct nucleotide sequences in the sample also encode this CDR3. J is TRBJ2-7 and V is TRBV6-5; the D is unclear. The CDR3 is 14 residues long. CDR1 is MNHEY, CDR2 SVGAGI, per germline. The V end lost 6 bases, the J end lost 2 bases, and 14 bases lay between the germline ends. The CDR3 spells CASSPKDPPYEQYF. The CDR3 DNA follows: TGTGCCAGCAGCCCTAAAGACCCGCCCTACGAGCAGTACTTC.

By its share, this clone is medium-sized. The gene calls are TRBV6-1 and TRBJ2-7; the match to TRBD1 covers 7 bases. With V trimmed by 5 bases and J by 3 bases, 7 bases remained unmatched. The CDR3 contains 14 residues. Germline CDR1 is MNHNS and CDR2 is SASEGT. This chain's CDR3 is CASSFAGTDYEQYF. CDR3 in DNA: TGTGCCAGCAGTTTCGCCGGGACAGACTACGAGCAGTACTTC.

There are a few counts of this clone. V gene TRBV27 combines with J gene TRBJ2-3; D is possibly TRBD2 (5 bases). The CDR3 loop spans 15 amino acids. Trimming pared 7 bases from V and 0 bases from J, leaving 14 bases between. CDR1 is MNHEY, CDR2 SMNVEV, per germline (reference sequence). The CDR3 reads CASKPGFSSTDTQYF. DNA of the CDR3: TGTGCCAGCAAACCGGGATTCTCTAGCACAGATACGCAGTATTTT.

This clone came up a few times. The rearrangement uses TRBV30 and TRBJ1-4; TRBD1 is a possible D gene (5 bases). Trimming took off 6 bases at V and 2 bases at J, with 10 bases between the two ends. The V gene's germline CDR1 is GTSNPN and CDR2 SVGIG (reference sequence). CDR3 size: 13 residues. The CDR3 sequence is CACPGRTNEKLFF. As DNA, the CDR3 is TGTGCCTGTCCGGGACGCACTAATGAAAAACTGTTTTTT.

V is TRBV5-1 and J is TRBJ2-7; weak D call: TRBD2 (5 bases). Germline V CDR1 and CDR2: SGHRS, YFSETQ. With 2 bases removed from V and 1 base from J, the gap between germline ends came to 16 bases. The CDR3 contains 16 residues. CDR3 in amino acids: CASSFQYRRQSYEQYF. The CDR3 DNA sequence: TGCGCCAGCAGCTTTCAATATAGGAGGCAGTCCTACGAGCAGTACTTC.

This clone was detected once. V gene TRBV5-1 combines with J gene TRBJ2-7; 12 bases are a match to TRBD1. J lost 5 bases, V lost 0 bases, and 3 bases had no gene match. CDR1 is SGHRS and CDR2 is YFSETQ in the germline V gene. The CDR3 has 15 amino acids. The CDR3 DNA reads TGCGCCAGCAGCTTGGAAGGGACAGGGGGCGACGAGCAGTACTTC. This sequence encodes CASSLEGTGGDEQYF.

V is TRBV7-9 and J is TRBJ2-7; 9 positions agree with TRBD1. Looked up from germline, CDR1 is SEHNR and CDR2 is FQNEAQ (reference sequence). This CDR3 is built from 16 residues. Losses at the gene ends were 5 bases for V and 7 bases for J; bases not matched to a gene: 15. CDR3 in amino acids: CASSQVLGTGSGEQYF. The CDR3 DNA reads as TGTGCCAGCAGCCAAGTGCTAGGGACAGGGTCGGGTGAGCAGTACTTC.

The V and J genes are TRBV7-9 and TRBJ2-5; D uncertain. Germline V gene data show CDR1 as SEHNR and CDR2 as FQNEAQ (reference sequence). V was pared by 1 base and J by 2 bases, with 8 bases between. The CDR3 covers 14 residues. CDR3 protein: CASSLGYHQETQYF. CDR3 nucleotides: TGTGCCAGCAGCTTAGGCTACCATCAAGAGACCCAGTACTTC.

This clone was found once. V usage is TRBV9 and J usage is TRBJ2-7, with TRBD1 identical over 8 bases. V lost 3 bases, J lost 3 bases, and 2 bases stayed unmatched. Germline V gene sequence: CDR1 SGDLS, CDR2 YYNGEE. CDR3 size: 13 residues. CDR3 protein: CASSAGTGYEQYF. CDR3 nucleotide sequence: TGTGCCAGCAGCGCCGGGACAGGCTACGAGCAGTACTTC.

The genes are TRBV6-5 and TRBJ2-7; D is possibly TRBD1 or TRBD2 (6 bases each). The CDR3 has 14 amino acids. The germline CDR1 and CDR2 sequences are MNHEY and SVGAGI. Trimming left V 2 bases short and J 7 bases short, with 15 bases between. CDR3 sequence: CASSYERGAQEQYF. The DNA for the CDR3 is TGTGCCAGCAGTTACGAAAGGGGGGCGCAGGAGCAGTACTTC.

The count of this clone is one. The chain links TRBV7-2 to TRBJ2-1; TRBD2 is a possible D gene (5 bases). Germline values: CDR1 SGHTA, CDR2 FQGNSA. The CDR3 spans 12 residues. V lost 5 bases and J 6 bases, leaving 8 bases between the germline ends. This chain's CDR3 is CASSPAVNEQFF. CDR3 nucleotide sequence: TGTGCCAGCAGCCCAGCGGTCAATGAGCAGTTCTTC.

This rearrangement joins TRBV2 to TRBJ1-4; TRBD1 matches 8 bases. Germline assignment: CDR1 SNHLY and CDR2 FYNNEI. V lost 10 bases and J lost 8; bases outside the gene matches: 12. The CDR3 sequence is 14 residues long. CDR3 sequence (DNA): TGTGCCACGTCCCGGGACAGGTTTGGGGAAAAACTGTTTTTT. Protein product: CATSRDRFGEKLFF.